These T cell receptor beta chains were read from a single sample in a study of T cells after yellow fever vaccination. TCRdb reprocessed the 5' RACE reads via MiXCR and lists one record per CDR3 protein. The sample contains hundreds of thousands of distinct CDR3 sequences, less than 20% of which appear only once. The specimen comprised PBMCs, sampled 5 to 6 days after the first yellow fever vaccination. These receptors were obtained from a man between 18 and 35 years old who received the YFV17D yellow fever vaccine. CDR3s include the opening cysteine and the closing phenylalanine or tryptophan. The D gene is left open where the match is weak. Size values are once, few and many counts, or a class for expanded clones, and some rows have none.

v_call	d_call	clone_size	j_call	cdr3_nt	cdr3_aa
TRBV29-1	NA	NA	TRBJ1-5	TGCAGCGTTGTCATCGGGACGGCAAGCAATCAGCCCCAGCATTTT	CSVVIGTASNQPQHF
TRBV7-8	NA	few	TRBJ2-1	TGTGCCAGCAGCTTATCTGTTACTCCCTACAATGAGCAGTTCTTC	CASSLSVTPYNEQFF
TRBV2	TRBD1	NA	TRBJ2-1	TGTGCCAGCAGTAAGGACAGGGGATCCTACAATGAGCAGTTCTTC	CASSKDRGSYNEQFF
TRBV18	NA	NA	TRBJ2-5	TGTGCCAGCTCAGAGCCCAGCCAAGAGACCCAGTACTTC	CASSEPSQETQYF
TRBV6-2/TRBV6-3	NA	NA	TRBJ1-1	TGTGCCAGCAGTTCCTCAGGGATGGGCCGGGCTTTCTTT	CASSSSGMGRAFF
TRBV4-3	NA	NA	TRBJ1-1	TGCGCCAGCAGCCAAGATCTCGCTGGTGAAGCTTTCTTT	CASSQDLAGEAFF
TRBV15	TRBD1	few	TRBJ2-7	TGTGCCACCAGCAGAGGAGGGACAGATGGCTACGAGCAGTACTTC	CATSRGGTDGYEQYF
TRBV9	NA	NA	TRBJ1-1	TGTGCCAGCAGCGTAGGTAGCGGGGCGAACACTGAAGCTTTCTTT	CASSVGSGANTEAFF
TRBV5-1	NA	few	TRBJ2-3	TGCGCCAGCAGCCCCCTCTCAGGGGCAGATACGCAGTATTTT	CASSPLSGADTQYF
TRBV20-1	NA	few	TRBJ1-2	TGCAGTGCTAGGGGCTACACCTTC	CSARGYTF
TRBV4-2	TRBD1	NA	TRBJ2-7	TGTGCCAGCAGCCAAGGGGACAGGGGTCTCTACGAGCAGTACTTC	CASSQGDRGLYEQYF
TRBV3-1	NA	NA	TRBJ1-2	TGTGCCACAGGACCTTGGGATGGCTACACCTTC	CATGPWDGYTF
TRBV5-1	NA	many	TRBJ2-1	TGCGCCAGCAGCTTGGGGGCAGTCCCTTCCTACAATGAGCAGTTCTTC	CASSLGAVPSYNEQFF
TRBV3-1	NA	NA	TRBJ1-3	TGTGCCAGCAGCCAAATGCAGAGCTCTGGAAACACCATATATTTT	CASSQMQSSGNTIYF
TRBV19	TRBD1	NA	TRBJ2-1	TGTGCCAGTAGTGCGTACAGGGGGCTTGGAGGCAATGAGCAGTTCTTC	CASSAYRGLGGNEQFF
TRBV4-2	TRBD1	NA	TRBJ1-5	TGTGCCAGCAGCCAAGATGGGGGACAGGGGTATCAGCCCCAGCATTTT	CASSQDGGQGYQPQHF
TRBV29-1	TRBD1	NA	TRBJ1-2	TGCAGCGCTTCGGGACAGGGATATGGCTACACCTTC	CSASGQGYGYTF
TRBV7-9	NA	few	TRBJ1-2	TGTGCCAGCAGCTCAGAGGCGTTATGGACAGTAAGCTATGGCTACACCTTC	CASSSEALWTVSYGYTF
TRBV6-5	NA	few	TRBJ2-7	TGTGCCAGCAGTTACTCTGGGCGGTCCTACGAGCAGTACTTC	CASSYSGRSYEQYF
TRBV20-1	NA	many	TRBJ2-5	TGCAGTGCTTCCAAAGAGACCCAGTACTTC	CSASKETQYF
TRBV28	NA	few	TRBJ2-5	TGTGCCAGCAGTTTATACGGCCCCCTGGGGGAGACCCAGTACTTC	CASSLYGPLGETQYF
TRBV6-1	TRBD1	many	TRBJ2-7	TGTGCCAGTAGGGGACAGGGGGGATACGAGCAGTACTTC	CASRGQGGYEQYF
TRBV29-1	NA	NA	TRBJ2-7	TGCAGCGGAATATACCGGGGCGAGCAGTACTTC	CSGIYRGEQYF
TRBV5-1	NA	many	TRBJ1-5	TGCGCCAGCAGCTTGGGACCGGGGCAGCCCCAGCATTTT	CASSLGPGQPQHF
TRBV4-3	TRBD2	few	TRBJ2-4	TGCGCCAGCAGCCAAGTACTTGAGACTAGCGGAGACATTCAGTACTTC	CASSQVLETSGDIQYF
TRBV24-1	NA	few	TRBJ1-1	TGTGCCACCAGTGACAACCGGGAGGCTGAAGCTTTCTTT	CATSDNREAEAFF
TRBV15	NA	once	TRBJ1-6	TGTGCCACCAGTCTCCGGGGCTCAGGTGCCAATTCACCCCTCCACTTT	CATSLRGSGANSPLHF
TRBV7-9	NA	NA	TRBJ1-2	TGTGCCAGCAGCTTAGTTGAAAACAGCCCTAACTATGGCTACACCTTC	CASSLVENSPNYGYTF
TRBV12-3/TRBV12-4	TRBD2	few	TRBJ2-1	TGTGCCAGCAGTGTCAGCGGGGGGGCCTCTGAGCAGTTCTTC	CASSVSGGASEQFF
TRBV20-1	NA	NA	TRBJ1-1	TGCAGTGCTAGAGATGGGGCGACAGGAACAGCTTTCTTT	CSARDGATGTAFF
TRBV7-2	NA	NA	TRBJ1-5	TGTGCCAGCAGCTTAGGGGGTACTCGTTACAATCAGCCCCAGCATTTT	CASSLGGTRYNQPQHF
TRBV7-2	TRBD1	NA	TRBJ2-1	TGTGCCAGCAGCTCAGAGCCGGGACAGGGGAACTACAATGAGCAGTTCTTC	CASSSEPGQGNYNEQFF
TRBV12-3/TRBV12-4	TRBD2	few	TRBJ2-1	TGTGCCAGCACTTTCAGGGCGGGGCTAGCGGGGGGGAGCTCCTACAATGAGCAGTTCTTC	CASTFRAGLAGGSSYNEQFF
TRBV24-1	TRBD2	NA	TRBJ2-1	TGTGCCACCAGTGTAACGGGGGGGAATGAGCAGTTCTTC	CATSVTGGNEQFF
TRBV7-6	TRBD1	few	TRBJ2-1	TGTGCCAGCAGCCCCGCGATAAACAGGGGACAGAGAACCAATGAGCAGTTCTTC	CASSPAINRGQRTNEQFF
TRBV4-1	TRBD2	NA	TRBJ2-1	TGCGCCAGCAGCCAAGGTACCCCTCGCGGGGGGCCTGGAGATGAGCAGTTCTTC	CASSQGTPRGGPGDEQFF
TRBV6-5	TRBD1	many	TRBJ1-4	TGTGCCAGCAGTCGGACAGGAGCTGTTGAAAAACTGTTTTTT	CASSRTGAVEKLFF
TRBV19	TRBD2	NA	TRBJ2-1	TGTGCCAGTAGTAGACTAGCGGGGGGCTGGGAGCAGTTCTTC	CASSRLAGGWEQFF
TRBV5-1	NA	few	TRBJ2-7	TGCGCCAGCAGCTCTCGGGACGGCAGCGGCGAGCAGTACTTC	CASSSRDGSGEQYF